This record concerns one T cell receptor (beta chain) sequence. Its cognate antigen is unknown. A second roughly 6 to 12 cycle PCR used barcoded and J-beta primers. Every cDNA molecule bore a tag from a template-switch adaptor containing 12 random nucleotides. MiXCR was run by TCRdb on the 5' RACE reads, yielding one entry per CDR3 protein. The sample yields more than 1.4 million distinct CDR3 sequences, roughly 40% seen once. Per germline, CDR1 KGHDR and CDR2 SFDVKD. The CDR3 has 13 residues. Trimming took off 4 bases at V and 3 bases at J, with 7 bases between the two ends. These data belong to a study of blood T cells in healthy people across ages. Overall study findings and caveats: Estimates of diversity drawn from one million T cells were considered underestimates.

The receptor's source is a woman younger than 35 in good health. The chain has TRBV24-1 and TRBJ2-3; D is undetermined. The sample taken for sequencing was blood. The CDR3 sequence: CATSDPPTDTQYF. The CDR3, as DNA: TGTGCCACCAGTGACCCCCCGACAGATACGCAGTATTTT.